These 20 T cell receptor beta chains were all obtained from the same sample, sequenced in a study of blood T cells in healthy people across ages. A second PCR of about 7 to 12 cycles used a sample-barcoded 5' primer and a J-beta primer mix. TCRdb re-derived calls from the 5' RACE reads in MiXCR, one entry per CDR3 protein. The table includes under 800,000 distinct CDR3 sequences, 20% to 25% detected once. Material: blood. These receptors came from a man in his 70s in good health.

The CDR3 here is CASTSGSIYEQFF. Written as DNA, the CDR3 is TGCGCCAGCACCAGCGGGAGCATCTATGAGCAGTTCTTC. The chain carries TRBV10-2 and TRBJ2-1, with 8 bases fitting TRBD2. The V and J ends lost 7 bases and 8 bases, in that order; junction bases with no gene match: 7. In germline, CDR1 is WSHSY, CDR2 SAAADI. The CDR3 runs 13 residues.

This clonotype was observed a handful of times. This chain connects TRBV7-8 to TRBJ1-2; D may be TRBD1 (5 bases). CDR1 and CDR2 from the germline V gene are SGHVS and FQNEAQ. This CDR3 is 13 amino acids long. The V end lost 5 bases, the J end lost 5 bases, and 12 bases lay between the germline ends. CDR3 bases: TGTGCCAGCAGCCTCAACCAGGGATATGGCTACACCTTC. This codes for CASSLNQGYGYTF.

This clonotype turned up a few times. This chain links TRBV28 with TRBJ2-7; D remains ambiguous. CDR3 length equals 12 residues. V lost 4 bases, J lost 9 bases, and 13 bases lay in between. Per germline, CDR1 MDHEN and CDR2 SYDVKM. The CDR3: CASSSPPSGQYF. CDR3 coding DNA: TGTGCCAGCAGTTCCCCACCCAGTGGGCAGTACTTC. Supplemented by reference TRBV28 and TRBJ2-7, the full variable domain reads DVKVTQSSRYLVKRTGEKVFLECVQDMDHENMFWYRQDPGLGLRLIYFSYDVKMKEKGDIPEGYSVSREKKERFSLILESASTNQTSMYLCASSSPPSGQYFGPGTRLTVT.

This clonotype was counted only a few times. The chain recombines TRBV12-3 or TRBV12-4 with TRBJ1-3; possible D gene TRBD1, 5 bases. The CDR3 runs 16 residues. Trimming removed 2 bases at V and 0 bases at J, with 11 bases between. The CDR3 DNA reads as TGTGCCAGCAGTTTATCAGGGCTCCCCTCTGGAAACACCATATATTTT. It yields the protein CASSLSGLPSGNTIYF.

To note about this clonotype: An end of the junction does not agree with germline; a read error may underlie this. The rearrangement uses TRBV18 and TRBJ2-3; no firm D call. The V gene's germline CDR1 is KGHSH and CDR2 LQKENI. The CDR3 spans 13 residues. CDR3 coding DNA: TGTGCCAGCTCACCAGGGCTCGACGATACGCAGTACTTT. Translation gives CASSPGLDDTQYF. Drawing the rest from reference TRBV18 and TRBJ2-3, the complete variable domain is NAGVMQNPRHLVRRRGQEARLRCSPMKGHSHVYWYRQLPEEGLKFMVYLQKENIIDESGMPKERFSAEFPKEGPSILRIQQVVRGDSAAYFCASSPGLDDTQYFGPGTRLTVL.

The sample holds a few counts of this clonotype. V is TRBV15 and J is TRBJ2-7; either TRBD1 or TRBD2 may supply D (5 bases each). V lost 0 bases, J lost 0 bases, and 18 bases lay in between. CDR1 LNHNV and CDR2 YYDKDF come from the germline V gene (reference sequence). CDR3 length: 18 amino acids. CDR3 protein: CATSRDSGTGTSSYEQYF. CDR3 coding DNA: TGTGCCACCAGCAGAGATTCGGGAACGGGGACCAGCTCCTACGAGCAGTACTTC.

The V gene is TRBV14, the J gene TRBJ2-5, with 8 bases matching TRBD2. TRBJ2-1 matches the DNA end more closely, so the J call is doubtful. The CDR3 is 16 amino acids. Germline values: CDR1 SGHDN, CDR2 FVKESK. The CDR3 sequence: CASSLTAAGVWDEQFF. CDR3 nucleotides: TGTGCCAGCAGCCTCACGGCAGCGGGAGTATGGGATGAGCAGTTCTTC.

On this clonotype: This may be a read error, as it is one base from a much larger clone. The chain recombines TRBV7-9 with TRBJ2-1; tentative D call: TRBD2 (6 bases). Germline values: CDR1 SEHNR, CDR2 FQNEAQ (reference sequence). Trimming shortened V by 0 bases and J by 8 bases, and 11 bases separated the two germline ends. CDR3 length: 14 residues. CDR3 protein: CASSLAGTYDEQFF. CDR3 nucleotides: TGTGCCAGCAGCTTAGCGGGGACTTACGATGAGCAGTTCTTC.

This clonotype has just a few counts. The V call is TRBV7-2, the J call TRBJ2-1; 10 positions agree with TRBD2. After removal of 5 bases from V and 0 bases from J, the junction contained 4 bases not matched to a gene. The CDR3 consists of 16 residues. Germline loops: CDR1 SGHTA, CDR2 FQGNSA. The DNA of the CDR3 is TGTGCCAGCAGCGGGACTAGCGTGCTCTCCTACAATGAGCAGTTCTTC. This codes for CASSGTSVLSYNEQFF.

The table lists this clonotype with a few counts. The chain combines TRBV27 with TRBJ2-3; 7 positions agree with TRBD2. V gave up 3 bases and J gave up 4 bases; unmatched junction bases: 4. Germline V gene sequence: CDR1 MNHEY, CDR2 SMNVEV (reference sequence). There are 14 residues in the CDR3. The CDR3 reads CASSLSGISDTQYF. CDR3 DNA sequence: TGTGCCAGCAGTTTGAGCGGGATATCAGATACGCAGTATTTT.

The sample holds one count of this clonotype. The rearrangement links TRBV28 to TRBJ2-4; D perhaps matches TRBD1 (6 bases). Between the trimmed V and J ends, which lost 2 bases and 9 bases, there was a span of 14 bases. CDR1 is MDHEN and CDR2 is SYDVKM in the germline V gene. This CDR3 is 14 amino acids long. CDR3 DNA sequence: TGTGCCAGCAGTTTAGGGACACAAGTTGGCATTCAGTACTTC. Encoded protein: CASSLGTQVGIQYF.

The chain is built from TRBV9 and TRBJ1-4; TRBD1 matches at 9 bases. Germline V gene lookup returns CDR1 SGDLS and CDR2 YYNGEE. V trimming: 3 bases; J trimming: 10 bases; junction bases outside the gene matches: 16. The CDR3 has 17 amino acids. DNA for the CDR3: TGTGCCAGCAGCGGGTCAACACCGGGGGGACAGGGCAGAAAACTGTTTTTT. Its translation is CASSGSTPGGQGRKLFF.

This clonotype was detected only a few times. The chain uses TRBV4-1 and TRBJ1-5, with D perhaps matching TRBD1 (5 bases). This CDR3 is built from 16 residues. Germline assignment: CDR1 MGHRA and CDR2 YSYEKL. V lost 4 bases and J 4 bases, leaving 17 bases between the germline ends. Written as DNA, the CDR3 is TGCGCCAGCAGCCTTCATTTGATGGAGGGGAATCAGCCCCAGCATTTT. This sequence encodes CASSLHLMEGNQPQHF.

The rearrangement uses TRBV14 and TRBJ2-3; D may be TRBD2 (6 bases). The CDR3 has 15 amino acids. Deletions cut 1 base from V and 2 bases from J, with 10 bases between. From germline, CDR1 is SGHDN and CDR2 FVKESK. The CDR3 DNA is TGTGCCAGCAGCCAAGGGCGGGACTTCACAGATACGCAGTATTTT. Amino acids: CASSQGRDFTDTQYF.

Turning to this clonotype: At one of its ends the junction is not consistent with the germline gene, which may arise from a read error. This chain uses TRBV2 with TRBJ2-5; unclear D gene. Per germline, CDR1 SNHLY and CDR2 FYNNEI. The CDR3 has 13 amino acids. The CDR3 DNA reads as TGTACCAGCAGTGAAGGTCCTAAAGAGACCCAGTACTTC. This encodes CTSSEGPKETQYF. The full variable domain, rest sourced from reference TRBV2 and TRBJ2-5, is EPEVTQTPSHQVTQMGQEVILRCVPISNHLYFYWYRQILGQKVEFLVSFYNNEISEKSEIFDDQFSVERPDGSNFTLKIRSTKLEDSAMYFCTSSEGPKETQYFGPGTRLLVL.

V and J are TRBV2 and TRBJ2-2; a possible D gene is TRBD1 (6 bases). Germline-derived CDR1 and CDR2 are SNHLY and FYNNEI. Trimming pared 10 bases from V and 0 bases from J, leaving 12 bases between. This CDR3 comprises 14 residues. CDR3 DNA: TGTGCCACCAAGGGGGACGCGAACACCGGGGAGCTGTTTTTT. Protein sequence: CATKGDANTGELFF.

The chain recombines TRBV29-1 with TRBJ2-7; 9 positions match TRBD1. Germline V lookup: CDR1 SQVTM, CDR2 ANQGSEA. V was pared by 7 bases and J by 2 bases, with 12 bases of the junction left unmatched. The CDR3 has 15 amino acids. CDR3 nucleotides: TGCAGCGCAGCCGGGACAGGGTACCCCGCCTACGAGCAGTACTTC. Protein product: CSAAGTGYPAYEQYF.

The sample holds a few counts of this clonotype. This chain joins TRBV6-6 and TRBJ2-3; 8 bases agree with TRBD1. The CDR3 is 14 amino acids. V lost 8 bases to trimming and J lost 7 bases; unmatched junction nucleotides: 11. Per germline, CDR1 MNHNY and CDR2 SVGAGI (reference sequence). The CDR3 coding sequence is TGTGCCAGCCAAGAGGCAGGGGGCGTATATACGCAGTATTTT. Its translation is CASQEAGGVYTQYF.

This chain connects TRBV7-9 to TRBJ1-4, with TRBD1 as a possible D gene (6 bases). This CDR3 spans 14 amino acids. CDR1 SEHNR and CDR2 FQNEAQ come from the germline V gene (reference sequence). Trimming left V 8 bases short and J 10 bases short, with 20 bases between. As DNA, the CDR3 is TGTGCCAGCGGCCCCGGACAGCACCTGGGAAAACTGTTTTTT. This translates into CASGPGQHLGKLFF. Full variable domain (rest looked up from reference TRBV7-9 and TRBJ1-4): DTGVSQNPRHKITKRGQNVTFRCDPISEHNRLYWYRQTLGQGPEFLTYFQNEAQLEKSRLLSDRFSAERPKGSFSTLEIQRTEQGDSAMYLCASGPGQHLGKLFFGSGTQLSVL.

Comments on this clonotype: The junction and the germline gene differ at one end; a read error may be behind it. The rearrangement uses TRBV29-1 and TRBJ2-1, with TRBD2 identical over 8 bases. The germline gives CDR1 SQVTM, CDR2 ANQGSEA. This CDR3 comprises 15 residues. CDR3 coding DNA: TGCAGCGTCCTACTAGCGGAGAGCTCCTGCAATGAGCAGTTCTTC. This gives the protein CSVLLAESSCNEQFF.